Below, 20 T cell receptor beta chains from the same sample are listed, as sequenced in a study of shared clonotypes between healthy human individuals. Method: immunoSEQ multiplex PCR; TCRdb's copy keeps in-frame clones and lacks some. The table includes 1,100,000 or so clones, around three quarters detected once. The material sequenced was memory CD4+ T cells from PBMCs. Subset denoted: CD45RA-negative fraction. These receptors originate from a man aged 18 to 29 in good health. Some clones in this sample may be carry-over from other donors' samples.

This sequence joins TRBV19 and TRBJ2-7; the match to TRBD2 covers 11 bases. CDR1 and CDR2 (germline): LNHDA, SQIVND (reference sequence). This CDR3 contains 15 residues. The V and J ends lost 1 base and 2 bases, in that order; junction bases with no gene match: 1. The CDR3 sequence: CASSIVAGGPYEQYF. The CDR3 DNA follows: TGTGCCAGTAGTATAGTAGCGGGAGGGCCCTACGAGCAGTACTTC.

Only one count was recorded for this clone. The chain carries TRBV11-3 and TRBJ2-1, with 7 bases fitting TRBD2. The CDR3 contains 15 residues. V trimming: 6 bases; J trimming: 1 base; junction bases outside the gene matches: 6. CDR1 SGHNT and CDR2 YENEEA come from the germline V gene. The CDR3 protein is CASSIRGGSYNEQFF. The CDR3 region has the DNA TGTGCCAGCAGTATCCGCGGGGGTTCCTACAATGAGCAGTTCTTC.

The CDR3 coding sequence is TGTGCCAGCAGCCCATCCGAGGTGGGGACCCAGTACTTC. This sequence encodes CASSPSEVGTQYF. V is TRBV7-7 and J is TRBJ2-5, with no clear D. V gave up 5 bases and J gave up 7 bases, with 14 bases separating them. CDR1 SSHAT and CDR2 FNYEAQ come from the germline V gene (reference sequence). The CDR3 has 13 amino acids.

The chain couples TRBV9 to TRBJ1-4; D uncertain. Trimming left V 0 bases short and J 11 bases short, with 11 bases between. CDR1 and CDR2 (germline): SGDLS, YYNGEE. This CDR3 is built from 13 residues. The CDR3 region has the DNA TGTGCCAGCAGCGTAGAGTGGGGAGGGAAACTGTTTTTT. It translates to CASSVEWGGKLFF. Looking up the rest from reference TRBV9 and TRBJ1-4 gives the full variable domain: DSGVTQTPKHLITATGQRVTLRCSPRSGDLSVYWYQQSLDQGLQFLIQYYNGEERAKGNILERFSAQQFPDLHSELNLSSLELGDSALYFCASSVEWGGKLFFGSGTQLSVL.

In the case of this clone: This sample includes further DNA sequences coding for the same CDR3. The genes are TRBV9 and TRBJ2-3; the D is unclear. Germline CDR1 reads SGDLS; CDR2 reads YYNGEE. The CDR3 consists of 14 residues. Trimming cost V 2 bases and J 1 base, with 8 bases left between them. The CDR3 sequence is CASSVSSRTDTQYF. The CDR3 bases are TGTGCCAGCAGCGTTTCCAGTCGCACAGATACGCAGTATTTT.

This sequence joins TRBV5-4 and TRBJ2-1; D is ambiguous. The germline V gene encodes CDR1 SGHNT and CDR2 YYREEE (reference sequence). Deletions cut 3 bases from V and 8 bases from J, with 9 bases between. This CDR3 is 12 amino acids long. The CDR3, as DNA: TGTGCCAGCAGCTCTCCGGTGCATGAGCAGTTCTTC. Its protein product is CASSSPVHEQFF.

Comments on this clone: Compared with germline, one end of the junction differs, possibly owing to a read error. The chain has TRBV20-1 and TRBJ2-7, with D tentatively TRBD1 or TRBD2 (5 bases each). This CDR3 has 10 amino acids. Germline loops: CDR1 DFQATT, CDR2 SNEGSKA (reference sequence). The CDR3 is CSASRETATF. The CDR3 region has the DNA TGCAGTGCTAGTAGGGAGACAGCGACCTTC.

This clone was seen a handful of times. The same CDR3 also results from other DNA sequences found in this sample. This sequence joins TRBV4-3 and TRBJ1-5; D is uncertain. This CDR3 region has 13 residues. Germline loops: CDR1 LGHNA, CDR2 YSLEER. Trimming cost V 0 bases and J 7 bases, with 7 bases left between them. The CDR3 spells CASSQDRGQPQHF. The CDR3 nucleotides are TGCGCCAGCAGCCAAGATCGGGGACAGCCCCAGCATTTT.

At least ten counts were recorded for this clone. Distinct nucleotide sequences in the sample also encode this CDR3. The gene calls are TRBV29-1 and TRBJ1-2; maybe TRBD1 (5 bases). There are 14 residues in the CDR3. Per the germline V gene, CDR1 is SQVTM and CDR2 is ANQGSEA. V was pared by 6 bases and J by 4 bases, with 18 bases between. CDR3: CSVPEQWGFYGYTF. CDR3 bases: TGCAGCGTCCCCGAACAGTGGGGGTTCTATGGCTACACCTTC.

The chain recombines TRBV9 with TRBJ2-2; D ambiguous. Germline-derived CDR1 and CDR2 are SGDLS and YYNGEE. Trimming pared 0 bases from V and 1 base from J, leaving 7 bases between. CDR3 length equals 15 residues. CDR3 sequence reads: CASSVAPRNTGELFF. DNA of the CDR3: TGTGCCAGCAGCGTAGCCCCACGGAACACCGGGGAGCTGTTTTTT. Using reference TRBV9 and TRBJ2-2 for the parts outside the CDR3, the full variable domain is DSGVTQTPKHLITATGQRVTLRCSPRSGDLSVYWYQQSLDQGLQFLIQYYNGEERAKGNILERFSAQQFPDLHSELNLSSLELGDSALYFCASSVAPRNTGELFFGEGSRLTVL.

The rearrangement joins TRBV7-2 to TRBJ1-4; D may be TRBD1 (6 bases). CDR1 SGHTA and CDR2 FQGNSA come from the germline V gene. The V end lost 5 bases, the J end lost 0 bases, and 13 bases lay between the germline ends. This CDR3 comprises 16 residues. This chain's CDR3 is CASSLGTLATNEKLFF. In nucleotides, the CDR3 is TGTGCCAGCAGCCTAGGGACATTGGCAACTAATGAAAAACTGTTTTTT. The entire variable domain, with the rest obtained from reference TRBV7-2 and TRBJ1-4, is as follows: GAGVSQSPSNKVTEKGKDVELRCDPISGHTALYWYRQSLGQGLEFLIYFQGNSAPDKSGLPSDRFSAERTGGSVSTLTIQRTQQEDSAVYLCASSLGTLATNEKLFFGSGTQLSVL.

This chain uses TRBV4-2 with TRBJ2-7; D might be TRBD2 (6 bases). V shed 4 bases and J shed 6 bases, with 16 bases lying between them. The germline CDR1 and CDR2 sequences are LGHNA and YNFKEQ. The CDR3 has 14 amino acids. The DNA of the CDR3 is TGTGCCAGCAGCCCGGGGGACGCTGACCGCGAGCAGTACTTC. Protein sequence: CASSPGDADREQYF.

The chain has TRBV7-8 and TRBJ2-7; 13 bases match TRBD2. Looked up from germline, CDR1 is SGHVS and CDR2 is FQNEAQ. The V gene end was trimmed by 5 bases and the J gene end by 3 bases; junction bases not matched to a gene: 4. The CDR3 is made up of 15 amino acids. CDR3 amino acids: CASSAGLAGFYEQYF. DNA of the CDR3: TGTGCCAGCAGCGCGGGACTAGCGGGATTCTACGAGCAGTACTTC.

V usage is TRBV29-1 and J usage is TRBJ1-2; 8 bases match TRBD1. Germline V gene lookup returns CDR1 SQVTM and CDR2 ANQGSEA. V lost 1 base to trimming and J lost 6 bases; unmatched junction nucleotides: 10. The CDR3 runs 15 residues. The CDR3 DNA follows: TGCAGCGTTGAAGTACTTAAGGACAGGGAAGATGGCTACACCTTC. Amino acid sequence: CSVEVLKDREDGYTF.

CDR3 in DNA: TGTGCCAGTAGTCCCCGGGGGGAACCTGGGGCCAACGTCCTGACTTTC. Protein: CASSPRGEPGANVLTF. J is TRBJ2-6 and V is TRBV19; 7 nucleotides align to TRBD2. In germline, CDR1 is LNHDA, CDR2 SQIVND (reference sequence). Trimming took 5 bases from V and 2 from J; bases not matched to a gene: 6. The CDR3 is 16 residues long. Complete variable domain (other parts from reference TRBV19 and TRBJ2-6): DGGITQSPKYLFRKEGQNVTLSCEQNLNHDAMYWYRQDPGQGLRLIYYSQIVNDFQKGDIAEGYSVSREKKESFPLTVTSAQKNPTAFYLCASSPRGEPGANVLTFGAGSRLTVL.

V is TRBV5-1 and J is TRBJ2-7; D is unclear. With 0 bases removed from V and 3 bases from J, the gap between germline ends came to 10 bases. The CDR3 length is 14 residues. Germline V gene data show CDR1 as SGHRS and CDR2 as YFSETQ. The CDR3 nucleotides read TGCGCCAGCAGCTTGGAAGGCAGCTACTACGAGCAGTACTTC. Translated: CASSLEGSYYEQYF.

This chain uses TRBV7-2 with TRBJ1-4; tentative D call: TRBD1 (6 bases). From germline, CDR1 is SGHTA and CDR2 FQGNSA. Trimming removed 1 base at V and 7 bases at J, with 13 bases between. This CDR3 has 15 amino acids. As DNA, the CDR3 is TGTGCCAGCAGCTTAGTCCCGGGGGCGAGTGAAAAACTGTTTTTT. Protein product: CASSLVPGASEKLFF.

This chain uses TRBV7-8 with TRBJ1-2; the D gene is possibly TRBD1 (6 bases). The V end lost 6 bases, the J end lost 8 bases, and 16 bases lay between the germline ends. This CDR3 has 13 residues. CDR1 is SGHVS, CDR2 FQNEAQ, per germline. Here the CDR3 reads CASSRDIQGGYTF. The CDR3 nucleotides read TGTGCCAGCAGTCGGGACATCCAGGGAGGCTACACCTTC.

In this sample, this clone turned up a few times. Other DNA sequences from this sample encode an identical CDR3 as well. CDR3 sequence: CASSFLPQETQYF. The CDR3 region has the DNA TGCGCCAGCAGCTTCCTCCCCCAAGAGACCCAGTACTTC. V and J are TRBV5-1 and TRBJ2-5; D remains ambiguous. Germline CDR1 is SGHRS and CDR2 is YFSETQ. V was pared by 2 bases and J by 1 base, with 6 bases between. The CDR3 covers 13 residues.

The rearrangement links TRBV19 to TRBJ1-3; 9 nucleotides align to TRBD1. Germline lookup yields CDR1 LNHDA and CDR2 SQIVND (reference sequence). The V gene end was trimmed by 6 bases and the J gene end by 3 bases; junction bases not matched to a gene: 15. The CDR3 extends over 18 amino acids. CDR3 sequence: CASSPGQGQVLYGNTIYF. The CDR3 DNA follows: TGTGCCAGTAGCCCGGGACAGGGACAAGTGCTTTATGGAAACACCATATATTTT.